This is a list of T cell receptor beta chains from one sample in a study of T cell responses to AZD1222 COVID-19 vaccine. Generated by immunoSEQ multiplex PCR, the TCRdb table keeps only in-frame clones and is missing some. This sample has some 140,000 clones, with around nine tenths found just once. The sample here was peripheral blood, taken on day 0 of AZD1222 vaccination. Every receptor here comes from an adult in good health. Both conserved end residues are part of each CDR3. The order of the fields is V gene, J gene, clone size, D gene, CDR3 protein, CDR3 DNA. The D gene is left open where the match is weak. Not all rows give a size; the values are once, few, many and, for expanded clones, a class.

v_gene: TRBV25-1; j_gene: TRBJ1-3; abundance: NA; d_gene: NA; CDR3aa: CASRGTSSGNTIYF; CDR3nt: TGTGCCAGCAGAGGGACATCCTCTGGAAACACCATATATTTT
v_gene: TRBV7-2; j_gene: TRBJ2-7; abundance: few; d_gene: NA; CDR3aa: CASSFSNPPGSSYEQYF; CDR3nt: TGTGCCAGCAGCTTCAGTAATCCCCCAGGGAGCTCCTACGAGCAGTACTTC
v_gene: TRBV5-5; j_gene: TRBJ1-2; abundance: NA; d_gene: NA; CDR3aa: CASSSDPQGFYGYTF; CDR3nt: TGTGCCAGCAGCTCGGACCCACAGGGTTTTTATGGCTACACCTTC
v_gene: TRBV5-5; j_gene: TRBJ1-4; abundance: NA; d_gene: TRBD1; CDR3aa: CASSPTDRGGWDEKLFF; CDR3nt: TGTGCCAGCAGCCCAACGGACAGGGGAGGATGGGATGAAAAACTGTTTTTT
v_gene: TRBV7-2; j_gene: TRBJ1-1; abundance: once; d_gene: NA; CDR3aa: CASSLRKANTEAFF; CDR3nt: TGTGCCAGCAGCTTAAGGAAAGCCAACACTGAAGCTTTCTTT
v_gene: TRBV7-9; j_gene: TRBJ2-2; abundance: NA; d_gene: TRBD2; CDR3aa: CASSLAGLAGNTGELFF; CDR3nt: TGTGCCAGCAGCTTAGCCGGACTAGCGGGGAACACCGGGGAGCTGTTTTTT
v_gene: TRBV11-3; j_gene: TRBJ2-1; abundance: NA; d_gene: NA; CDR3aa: CASSLGLYEQFF; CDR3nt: TGTGCCAGCAGCTTAGGGTTGTATGAGCAGTTCTTC
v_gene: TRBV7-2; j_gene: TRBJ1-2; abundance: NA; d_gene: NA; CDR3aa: CASSPRQVNYGYTF; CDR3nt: TGTGCCAGCAGCCCTAGGCAGGTTAACTATGGCTACACCTTC
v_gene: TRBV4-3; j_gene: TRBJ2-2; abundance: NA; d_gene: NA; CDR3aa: CASSLDRRGELFF; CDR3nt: TGCGCCAGCAGCCTAGACAGAAGGGGGGAGCTGTTTTTT
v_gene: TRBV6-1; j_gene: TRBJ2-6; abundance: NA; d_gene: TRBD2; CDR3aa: CASSENAGGIPSGANVLTF; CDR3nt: TGTGCCAGCAGTGAAAACGCGGGAGGCATCCCCTCTGGGGCCAACGTCCTGACTTTC
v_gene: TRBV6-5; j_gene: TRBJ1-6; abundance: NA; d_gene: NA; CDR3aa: CASSYGRDHSPLHF; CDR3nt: TGTGCCAGCAGTTACGGCAGGGACCATTCACCCCTCCACTTT
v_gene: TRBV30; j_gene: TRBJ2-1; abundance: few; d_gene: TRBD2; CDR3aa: CAWRGTSGRSFNEQFF; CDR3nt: TGTGCCTGGAGGGGGACTAGCGGGAGATCCTTCAATGAGCAGTTCTTC
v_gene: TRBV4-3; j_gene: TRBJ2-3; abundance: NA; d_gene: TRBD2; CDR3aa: CASSQDSPGLAGGSDTQYF; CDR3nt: TGCGCCAGCAGCCAAGATTCCCCCGGACTAGCGGGAGGGTCAGATACGCAGTATTTT
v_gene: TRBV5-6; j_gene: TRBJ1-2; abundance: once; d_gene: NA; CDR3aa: CASSLDGRYGYTF; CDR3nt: TGTGCCAGCAGCTTGGACGGTCGCTATGGCTACACCTTC
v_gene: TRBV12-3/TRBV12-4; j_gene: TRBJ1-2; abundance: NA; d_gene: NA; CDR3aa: CASSLEVFGYTF; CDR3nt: TGTGCCAGCAGTTTAGAAGTGTTCGGCTACACCTTC
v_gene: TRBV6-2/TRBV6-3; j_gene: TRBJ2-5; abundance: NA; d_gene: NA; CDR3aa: CASSYDGVQETQYF; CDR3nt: TGTGCCAGCAGTTATGACGGGGTCCAAGAGACCCAGTACTTC
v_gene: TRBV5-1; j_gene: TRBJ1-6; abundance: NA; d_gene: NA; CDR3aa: CASSSGGGNSPLHF; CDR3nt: TGCGCCAGCAGCAGCGGGGGTGGAAATTCACCCCTCCACTTT
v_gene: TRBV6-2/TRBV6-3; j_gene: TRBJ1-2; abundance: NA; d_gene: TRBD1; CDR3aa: CASSRHRGDGYTF; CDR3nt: TGTGCCAGCAGTCGTCACAGGGGTGATGGCTACACCTTC
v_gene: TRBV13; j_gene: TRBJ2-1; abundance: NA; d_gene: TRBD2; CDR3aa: CASSLAGGPKIYNEQFF; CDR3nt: TGTGCCAGCAGCTTAGCGGGAGGGCCCAAAATATACAATGAGCAGTTCTTC
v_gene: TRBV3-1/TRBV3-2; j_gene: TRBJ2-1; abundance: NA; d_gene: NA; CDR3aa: CASTRSEGDNEQFF; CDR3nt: TGTGCCAGCACCCGGTCGGAGGGGGACAATGAGCAGTTCTTC
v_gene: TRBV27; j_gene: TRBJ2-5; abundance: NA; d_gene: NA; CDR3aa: CASSFTPGAETQYF; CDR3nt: TGTGCCAGCAGTTTTACACCAGGGGCAGAGACCCAGTACTTC
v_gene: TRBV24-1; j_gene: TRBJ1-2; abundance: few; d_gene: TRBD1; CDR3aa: CATRPRTGPGYTF; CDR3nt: TGTGCCACCCGCCCCCGGACAGGCCCCGGCTACACCTTC
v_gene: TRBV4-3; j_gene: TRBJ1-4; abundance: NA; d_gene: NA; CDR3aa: CASSQVPWTFASTNEKLFF; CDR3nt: TGCGCCAGCAGCCAAGTCCCCTGGACATTTGCCTCAACTAATGAAAAACTGTTTTTT
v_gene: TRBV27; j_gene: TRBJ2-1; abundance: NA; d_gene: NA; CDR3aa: CASSIGQFRLRLNNEQFF; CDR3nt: TGTGCCAGCAGTATAGGACAGTTTCGGCTTCGGCTTAACAATGAGCAGTTCTTC
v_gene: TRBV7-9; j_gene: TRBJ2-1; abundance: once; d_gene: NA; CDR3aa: CASSLLERQFF; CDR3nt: TGTGCCAGCAGCTTACTAGAAAGGCAGTTCTTC
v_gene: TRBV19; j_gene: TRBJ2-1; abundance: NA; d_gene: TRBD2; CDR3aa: CASSIPLSGSNYNEQFF; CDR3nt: TGTGCCAGTAGTATCCCACTTAGCGGGAGTAACTACAATGAGCAGTTCTTC
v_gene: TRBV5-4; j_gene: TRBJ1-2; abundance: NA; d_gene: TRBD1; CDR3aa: CASRNRGPEGYTF; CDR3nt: TGTGCCAGCAGGAACAGGGGGCCGGAAGGCTACACCTTC
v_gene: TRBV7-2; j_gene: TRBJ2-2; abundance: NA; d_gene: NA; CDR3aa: CASSTDGAGASGELFF; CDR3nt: TGTGCCAGCAGCACGGACGGGGCAGGGGCGTCCGGGGAGCTGTTTTTT
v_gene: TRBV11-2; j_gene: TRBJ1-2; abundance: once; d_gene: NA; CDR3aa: CASSLDRGQREAYGYTF; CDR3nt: TGTGCCAGCAGCTTAGATCGGGGACAAAGAGAGGCCTATGGCTACACCTTC
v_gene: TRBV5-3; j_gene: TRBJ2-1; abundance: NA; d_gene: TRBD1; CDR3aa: CARSSPGQGATRGSNEQFF; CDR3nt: TGTGCCAGAAGCTCACCGGGACAGGGGGCGACGAGGGGGTCCAATGAGCAGTTCTTC
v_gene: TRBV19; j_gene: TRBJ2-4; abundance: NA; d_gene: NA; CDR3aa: CASSIGDGRSAKNIQYF; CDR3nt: TGTGCCAGTAGTATTGGGGACGGACGATCAGCCAAAAACATTCAGTACTTC
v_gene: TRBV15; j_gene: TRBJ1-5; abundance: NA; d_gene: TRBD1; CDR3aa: CATSRDRRQGLGQPQHF; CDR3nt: TGTGCCACCAGCAGAGATAGGAGACAGGGGTTGGGTCAGCCCCAGCATTTT
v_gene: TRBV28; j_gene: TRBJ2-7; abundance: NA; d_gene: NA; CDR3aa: CASSWDGETAAHEQYF; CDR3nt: TGTGCCAGCAGTTGGGATGGCGAGACAGCCGCGCACGAGCAGTACTTC
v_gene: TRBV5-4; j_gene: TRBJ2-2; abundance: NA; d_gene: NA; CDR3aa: CASSLEKRRSAGELFF; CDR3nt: TGTGCCAGCAGCTTAGAGAAAAGGAGATCGGCCGGGGAGCTGTTTTTT
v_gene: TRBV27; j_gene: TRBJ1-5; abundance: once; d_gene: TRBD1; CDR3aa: CASSPIWDRGVSRPQHF; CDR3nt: TGTGCCAGCAGTCCTATATGGGACAGGGGGGTCAGCCGGCCCCAGCATTTT
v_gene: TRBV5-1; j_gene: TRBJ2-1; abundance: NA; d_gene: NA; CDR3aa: CASSLSGGGHNEQFF; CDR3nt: TGCGCCAGCAGCTTGTCGGGGGGCGGGCACAATGAGCAGTTCTTC
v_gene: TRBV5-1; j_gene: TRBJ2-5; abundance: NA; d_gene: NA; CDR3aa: CASSPGAGQETQYF; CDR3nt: TGCGCCAGCAGCCCGGGAGCAGGCCAAGAGACCCAGTACTTC